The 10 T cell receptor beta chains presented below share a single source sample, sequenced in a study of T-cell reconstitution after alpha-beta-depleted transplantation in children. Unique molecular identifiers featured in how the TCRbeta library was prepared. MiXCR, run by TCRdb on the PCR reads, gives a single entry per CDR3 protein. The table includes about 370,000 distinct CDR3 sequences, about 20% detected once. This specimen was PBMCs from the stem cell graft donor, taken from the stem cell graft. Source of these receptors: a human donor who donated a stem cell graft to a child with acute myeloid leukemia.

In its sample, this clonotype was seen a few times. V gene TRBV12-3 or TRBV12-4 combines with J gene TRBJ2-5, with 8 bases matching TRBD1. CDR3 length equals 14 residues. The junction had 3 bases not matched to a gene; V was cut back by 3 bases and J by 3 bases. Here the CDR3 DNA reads TGTGCCAGCAGTTTTTGGACAGGGAAAGAGACCCAGTACTTC. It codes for CASSFWTGKETQYF.

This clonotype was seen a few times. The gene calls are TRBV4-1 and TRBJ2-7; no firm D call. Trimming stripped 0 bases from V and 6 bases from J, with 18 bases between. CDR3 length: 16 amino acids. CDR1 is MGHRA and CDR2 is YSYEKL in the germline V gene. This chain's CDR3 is CASSQDRVGRVSEQYF. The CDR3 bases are TGCGCCAGCAGCCAAGATAGGGTGGGTAGGGTGAGCGAGCAGTACTTC.

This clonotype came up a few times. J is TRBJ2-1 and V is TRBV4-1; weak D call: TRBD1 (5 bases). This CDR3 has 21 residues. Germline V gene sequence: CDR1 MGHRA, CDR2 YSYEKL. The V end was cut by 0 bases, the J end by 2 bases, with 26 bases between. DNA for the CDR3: TGCGCCAGCAGCCAAGAGGACGGCCCCCCCGTACAGGCCTTCGCCTACAATGAGCAGTTCTTC. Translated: CASSQEDGPPVQAFAYNEQFF.

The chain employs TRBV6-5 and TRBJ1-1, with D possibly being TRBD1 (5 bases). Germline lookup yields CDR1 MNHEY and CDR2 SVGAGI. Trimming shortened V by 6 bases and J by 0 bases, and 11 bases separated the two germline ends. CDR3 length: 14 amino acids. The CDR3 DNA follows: TGTGCCAGCAGCACGGGACCGATGAACACTGAAGCTTTCTTT. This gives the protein CASSTGPMNTEAFF.

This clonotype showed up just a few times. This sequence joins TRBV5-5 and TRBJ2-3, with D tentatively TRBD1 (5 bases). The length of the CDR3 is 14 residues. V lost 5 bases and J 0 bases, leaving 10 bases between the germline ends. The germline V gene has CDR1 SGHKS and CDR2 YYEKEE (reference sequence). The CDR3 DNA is TGTGCCAGCAGGTCAGGGATTAGCACAGATACGCAGTATTTT. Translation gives CASRSGISTDTQYF. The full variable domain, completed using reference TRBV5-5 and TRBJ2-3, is DAGVTQSPTHLIKTRGQQVTLRCSPISGHKSVSWYQQVLGQGPQFIFQYYEKEERGRGNFPDRFSARQFPNYSSELNVNALLLGDSALYLCASRSGISTDTQYFGPGTRLTVL.

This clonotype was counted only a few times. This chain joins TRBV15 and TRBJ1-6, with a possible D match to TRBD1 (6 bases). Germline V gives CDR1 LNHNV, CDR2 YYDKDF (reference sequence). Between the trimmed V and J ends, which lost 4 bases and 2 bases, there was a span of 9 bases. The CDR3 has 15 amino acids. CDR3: CATSNRVTYNSPLHF. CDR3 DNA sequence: TGTGCCACCAGCAACAGGGTCACCTATAATTCACCCCTCCACTTT. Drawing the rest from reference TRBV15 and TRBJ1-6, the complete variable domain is DAMVIQNPRYQVTQFGKPVTLSCSQTLNHNVMYWYQQKSSQAPKLLFHYYDKDFNNEADTPDNFQSRRPNTSFCFLDIRSPGLGDTAMYLCATSNRVTYNSPLHFGNGTRLTVT.

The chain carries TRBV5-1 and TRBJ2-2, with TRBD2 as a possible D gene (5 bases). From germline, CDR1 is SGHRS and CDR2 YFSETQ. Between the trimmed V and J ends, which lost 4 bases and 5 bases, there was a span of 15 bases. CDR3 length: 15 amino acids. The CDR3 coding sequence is TGCGCCAGCAGCCCACTCCGGGAATATACCGGGGAGCTGTTTTTT. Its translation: CASSPLREYTGELFF.

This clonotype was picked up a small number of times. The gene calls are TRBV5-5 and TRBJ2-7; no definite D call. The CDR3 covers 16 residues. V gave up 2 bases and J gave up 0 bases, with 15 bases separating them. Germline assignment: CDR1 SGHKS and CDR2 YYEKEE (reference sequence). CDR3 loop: CASSFPPGPDSYEQYF. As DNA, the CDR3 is TGTGCCAGCAGCTTCCCCCCTGGACCGGACTCCTACGAGCAGTACTTC.

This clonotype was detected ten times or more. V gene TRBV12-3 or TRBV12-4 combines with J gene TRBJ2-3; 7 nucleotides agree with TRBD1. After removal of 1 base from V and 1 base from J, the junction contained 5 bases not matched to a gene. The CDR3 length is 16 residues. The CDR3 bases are TGTGCCAGCAGTTTAGGATGGCAGGGGGGCACAGATACGCAGTATTTT. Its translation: CASSLGWQGGTDTQYF.

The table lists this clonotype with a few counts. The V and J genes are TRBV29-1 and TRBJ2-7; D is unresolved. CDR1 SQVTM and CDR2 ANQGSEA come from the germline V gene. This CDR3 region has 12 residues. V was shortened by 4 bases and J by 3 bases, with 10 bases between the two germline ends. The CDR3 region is CSVGDTRYEQYF. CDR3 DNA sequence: TGCAGCGTTGGTGACACCCGCTACGAGCAGTACTTC.